The TCR beta chain described here comes from a study of beta chain features in type 1 diabetes. At the level of the study: Analysis included around 110,000,000 sorted cells drawn from all samples.

The sequenced template was cDNA made from the entire isolated RNA. Some clones are missing from TCRdb's copy, which holds only in-frame ones; the method was immunoSEQ multiplex PCR. Among under 90,000 clones listed, 30% to 40% were seen once. Sequenced: stem cell memory CD4+ T cells from blood. This clonotype originated in a woman aged 18-29 years in good health.

The CDR3 bases are TGTGCCAGCAGCTTAGAGAGGACAGGAAGGGGAACCGGGGAGCTGTTTTTT. It encodes CASSLERTGRGTGELFF. This chain uses TRBV11-1 with TRBJ2-2, with 7 nucleotides matching TRBD1. Trimming cost V 1 base and J 5 bases; bases outside gene matches: 10. Germline V gives CDR1 SGHAT, CDR2 FQDESV (reference sequence). This CDR3 contains 17 residues.